Each of the 9 T cell receptor beta chains below was sequenced from the same sample in a study of blood T cells in healthy people across ages. The authors ran a second PCR of about 7 to 12 cycles using a sample-barcoded 5' primer and a J-beta primer mix. TCRdb ran MiXCR on the 5' RACE reads and lists one entry per CDR3 protein. The data contain some 780,000 distinct CDR3 sequences, around 50% of them singletons. The sequencing input was blood. The receptor set was obtained from a man aged 40-55 years in good health.

The rearrangement joins TRBV27 to TRBJ2-7; TRBD2 matches 12 bases. J gave up 5 bases and V 3 bases, and 5 bases lay outside the gene matches. CDR3 length equals 15 residues. Germline V lookup: CDR1 MNHEY, CDR2 SMNVEV (reference sequence). CDR3 nucleotide sequence: TGTGCCAGCAGTTTCGGACTAGCGGGACTGAACGAGCAGTACTTC. It yields the protein CASSFGLAGLNEQYF.

V gene TRBV16 combines with J gene TRBJ2-3; unclear D gene. Trimming pared 3 bases from V and 3 bases from J, leaving 4 bases between. The CDR3 is 12 amino acids. CDR1 is KGHSY, CDR2 FQNENV, per germline. The CDR3 reads CASSHQTDTQYF. The CDR3 DNA follows: TGTGCCAGCAGCCATCAAACAGATACGCAGTATTTT.

J is TRBJ2-1 and V is TRBV7-6, with TRBD2 as a possible D gene (6 bases). Trimming shortened V by 11 bases and J by 7 bases, and 21 bases separated the two germline ends. The CDR3 length is 14 residues. Germline CDR1 and CDR2: SGHVS and FNYEAQ. The CDR3 region has the DNA TGTGCCGTCGGGGGAGGAGGCGTGAGTAATGAGCAGTTCTTC. Translation gives CAVGGGGVSNEQFF. Full variable domain (rest looked up from reference TRBV7-6 and TRBJ2-1): GAGVSQSPRYKVTKRGQDVALRCDPISGHVSLYWYRQALGQGPEFLTYFNYEAQQDKSGLPNDRFSAERPEGSISTLTIQRTEQRDSAMYRCAVGGGGVSNEQFFGPGTRLTVL.

This clonotype occurred once. The J gene is TRBJ1-3, the V gene TRBV27; D perhaps matches TRBD1 (5 bases). Trimming took 6 bases from V and 5 from J, leaving 20 bases between them. Germline V CDR1 and CDR2: MNHEY, SMNVEV (reference sequence). This CDR3 comprises 16 residues. The CDR3, as DNA: TGTGCCAGCAGACGCACCCTAGGGGTTGGGAGAAACACCATATATTTT. Translation gives CASRRTLGVGRNTIYF.

The chain couples TRBV7-9 to TRBJ1-4; D not certain. V shed 5 bases and J shed 4 bases, with 17 bases lying between them. This CDR3 comprises 16 residues. The germline gives CDR1 SEHNR, CDR2 FQNEAQ (reference sequence). The CDR3: CASSVTLPRHNEKLFF. In nucleotides, the CDR3 is TGTGCCAGCAGCGTAACTTTACCGAGGCATAATGAAAAACTGTTTTTT. Complete variable domain (other parts from reference TRBV7-9 and TRBJ1-4): DTGVSQNPRHKITKRGQNVTFRCDPISEHNRLYWYRQTLGQGPEFLTYFQNEAQLEKSRLLSDRFSAERPKGSFSTLEIQRTEQGDSAMYLCASSVTLPRHNEKLFFGSGTQLSVL.

In its sample, this clonotype was seen once. The genes are TRBV20-1 and TRBJ2-1; 11 nucleotides match TRBD2. Germline V gene lookup returns CDR1 DFQATT and CDR2 SNEGSKA (reference sequence). The CDR3 covers 15 residues. After removal of 5 bases from V and 4 bases from J, the junction contained 7 bases not matched to a gene. The CDR3 spells CSASTGLAAYNEQFF. The CDR3 nucleotides are TGCAGTGCTTCTACGGGACTAGCGGCATACAATGAGCAGTTCTTC.

The chain recombines TRBV7-2 with TRBJ2-1; D is unclear. Germline assignment: CDR1 SGHTA and CDR2 FQGNSA. V gave up 2 bases and J gave up 0 bases, with 11 bases separating them. The CDR3 contains 16 residues. CDR3 DNA: TGTGCCAGCAGCTTAAGTCGCCCAAGCTCCTACAATGAGCAGTTCTTC. Protein: CASSLSRPSSYNEQFF.

The rearrangement joins TRBV20-1 to TRBJ2-5, with 8 bases aligning to TRBD2. Germline V gene data show CDR1 as DFQATT and CDR2 as SNEGSKA (reference sequence). Trimming at V came to 6 bases and at J to 4 bases, leaving 7 bases not matched to a gene. The CDR3 consists of 13 residues. For the CDR3, the DNA is TGCAGTGCCAGTAGTCGGGGGGGAGAGACCCAGTACTTC. This gives the protein CSASSRGGETQYF.

The chain recombines TRBV2 with TRBJ1-2, with D perhaps TRBD1 (6 bases). The CDR3 is made up of 13 amino acids. Germline CDR1 is SNHLY and CDR2 is FYNNEI. Between the trimmed V and J ends, which lost 7 bases and 4 bases, there was a span of 13 bases. The CDR3 here is CASNNRARYGYTF. For the CDR3, the DNA is TGTGCCAGCAATAACAGGGCCCGCTATGGCTACACCTTC.